The rows below give T cell receptor beta chains drawn from one sample of a study of control samples from healthy donors and cancer patients. Generated by immunoSEQ multiplex PCR, the TCRdb table keeps only in-frame clones and is missing some. Of 100,000 to 150,000 clones in the sample, approximately 88% were seen once. The sequenced sample consisted of blood. These receptors came from a man aged 50-60 years in good health. CDR3s include the opening cysteine and the closing phenylalanine or tryptophan. A D gene is named only where the DNA matches it firmly. For some rows the clone size is stated as once, few or many, or as a class when expanded; others skip it.

CDR3 | DNA | V | size | J | D
CASSPDSYEQYF | TGTGCCAGCTCACCCGACAGTTACGAGCAGTACTTC | TRBV18 | NA | TRBJ2-7 | NA
CASSWDRVGETQYF | TGTGCCAGCAGCTGGGACAGGGTGGGGGAGACCCAGTACTTC | TRBV6-2/TRBV6-3 | NA | TRBJ2-5 | TRBD1
CASSSMSDTQYF | TGCGCCAGCAGCTCTATGTCAGATACGCAGTATTTT | TRBV5-1 | NA | TRBJ2-3 | NA
CAISATTGILSGNTIYF | TGTGCCATCAGTGCAACGACAGGCATTCTCTCTGGAAACACCATATATTTT | TRBV10-3 | NA | TRBJ1-3 | NA
CATSAGANTGELFF | TGTGCCACCAGTGCGGGGGCGAACACCGGGGAGCTGTTTTTT | TRBV24-1 | NA | TRBJ2-2 | NA
CASSLDRDGYNSPLHF | TGTGCCAGCAGTCTAGACAGGGACGGCTATAATTCACCCCTCCACTTT | TRBV2 | NA | TRBJ1-6 | TRBD1
CASSDTGIYGYTF | TGTGCCAGCAGTGACACAGGGATCTATGGCTACACCTTC | TRBV6-4 | NA | TRBJ1-2 | NA
CASSLGQGDYGYTF | TGTGCCAGCAGCTTAGGACAGGGGGACTATGGCTACACCTTC | TRBV5-5 | NA | TRBJ1-2 | TRBD1
CASSLPGQGNSPLHF | TGTGCCAGCAGCTTGCCCGGACAGGGTAATTCACCCCTCCACTTT | TRBV5-4 | once | TRBJ1-6 | TRBD1
CASSIELDQRTQYF | TGTGCCAGTAGTATAGAACTAGATCAGCGTACGCAGTATTTT | TRBV19 | NA | TRBJ2-3 | NA
CASSLRTGVYEQYF | TGTGCCAGCAGCTTACGTACAGGGGTATACGAGCAGTACTTC | TRBV7-8 | NA | TRBJ2-7 | TRBD1
CASSDRTLNTEAFF | TGCGCCAGCAGTGACAGGACCCTGAACACTGAAGCTTTCTTT | TRBV5-1 | NA | TRBJ1-1 | NA
CSSRRVGLDTQYF | TGCAGCTCCCGACGGGTGGGGTTAGATACGCAGTATTTT | TRBV29-1 | NA | TRBJ2-3 | NA
CATSEDRVNTGELFF | TGTGCCACCAGCGAGGACAGGGTGAACACCGGGGAGCTGTTTTTT | TRBV15 | NA | TRBJ2-2 | TRBD1
CASSQGGLGEKLFF | TGTGCCAGCAGTCAAGGGGGGTTGGGTGAAAAACTGTTTTTT | TRBV27 | NA | TRBJ1-4 | NA
CASSARQGVLQETQYF | TGTGCCAGCAGCGCCCGACAGGGGGTCCTTCAAGAGACCCAGTACTTC | TRBV11-2 | few | TRBJ2-5 | TRBD1